The 2 T cell receptor beta chains below were found in one sample sequenced in a study of identical twins. TCRdb re-derived calls from the 5' RACE reads in MiXCR, one entry per CDR3 protein. The table has under 450,000 distinct CDR3 sequences, less than 20% seen once. The material sequenced was naive T cells sorted from blood. The source is a man in his fifties or sixties in good health.

The chain links TRBV7-7 to TRBJ2-3; D ambiguous. Between the trimmed V and J ends, which lost 1 base and 2 bases, there was a span of 4 bases. The CDR3 length is 13 residues. Per germline, CDR1 SSHAT and CDR2 FNYEAQ (reference sequence). CDR3 in DNA: TGTGCCAGCAGCTTAGACCCCACAGATACGCAGTATTTT. Its translation: CASSLDPTDTQYF. Combining the CDR3 with reference TRBV7-7 and TRBJ2-3 gives the whole variable domain GAGVSQSPRYKVTKRGQDVTLRCDPISSHATLYWYQQALGQGPEFLTYFNYEAQPDKSGLPSDRFSAERPEGSISTLTIQRTEQRDSAMYRCASSLDPTDTQYFGPGTRLTVL.

V gene TRBV18 combines with J gene TRBJ2-1; D remains ambiguous. This CDR3 spans 15 amino acids. Trimming stripped 6 bases from V and 4 bases from J, with 16 bases between. CDR1 and CDR2 (germline): KGHSH, LQKENI. CDR3 sequence: CASSPGFTEYNEQFF. The CDR3 DNA follows: TGTGCCAGCTCCCCTGGATTCACTGAATACAATGAGCAGTTCTTC. The whole variable domain, remainder taken from reference TRBV18 and TRBJ2-1, is NAGVMQNPRHLVRRRGQEARLRCSPMKGHSHVYWYRQLPEEGLKFMVYLQKENIIDESGMPKERFSAEFPKEGPSILRIQQVVRGDSAAYFCASSPGFTEYNEQFFGPGTRLTVL.